This note documents a single T cell receptor beta chain sequence. Its specific antigen is unknown. Base qualities are not recorded, but no much larger clone differs from it by a single base. The cohort comprised some 680 healthy bone marrow donors. At the time of sampling, every cohort member was nominally healthy, though immune exposures that went unrecorded were likely present. The donor was CMV seronegative and was included in the group of several hundred seronegative cohort members. Each donor provided a peripheral blood sample, and peripheral blood mononuclear cells were used for TCR beta sequencing. The Qiagen DNeasy Blood Extraction Kit was used to extract genomic DNA from the blood cell samples. The data were obtained in a study of cytomegalovirus exposure and HLA in healthy donors (dated by TCRdb to between 2016 and 2019). Describing the broader study: In an earlier analysis of several hundred of the donors, 250 to 300 Gb of sequence data and 117 million unique TCR beta sequences from 180 million or so T cells were reported. Approximately 330 gigabases of sequencing data and around 85 million unique TCR sequences made up an early release that covered over 550 HLA-typed donors. Of the 300 to 500 genotyped donors, 80% to 90% were placed in the genetic ancestry cluster associated with self-reported Caucasian donors. The study aimed to test whether cataloging public T cell receptors could reveal signatures of past pathogen exposure. Using immunosequencing, the study profiled T cell repertoires from about 620 subjects and related those repertoires to cytomegalovirus serostatus. Along with the roughly 670-subject first cohort, a separate validation cohort of 120 different subjects was used. High-throughput TCR immunosequencing, statistical association of individual TCRs with disease status, and machine learning were combined to predict cytomegalovirus infection status. To study patterns of TCR occurrence, a later analysis re-analyzed previously published TCR beta repertoires from 666 donors and added high-resolution HLA genotyping. In the later analysis, no new phenotypic data were used to find candidate immune exposures; instead, reliance was placed on TCR beta sequences and their occurrence across donors. To decide whether each TCR beta V gene segment behaved as functional or pseudogenic, an earlier analysis of some 570 of the donors relied on high-throughput TCR beta sequencing. Alongside the repertoire data, information on donor age, sex, ethnicity and CMV serostatus was compiled. A later genetic analysis took genome-wide SNP genotypes for about 55% of the 666 donors and used that subset as a discovery cohort. All discovery cohort repertoires had been generated using a single sequencing platform. Class I and class II HLA loci were covered by the typing at four-digit resolution. Typing coverage differed by locus: A, B, C, DRB1 and DQB1 were typed in roughly 629-630 donors, DQA1 in about 560, DPA1 in 600 to 610, and DPB1 in 400 to 480. Four or five DR-DQ haplotypes were handled as single units for association and clustering, since linkage in the cohort was strong. Among about 360 genotyped donors of the cohort, an average of 235,054 unique TCR beta nucleotide sequences were sequenced per donor, around a sixth of them non-productive. The investigation overall reported the following: Because the 87-base-pair reads could not distinguish some IMGT-functional V segments, including TRBV6-2 and TRBV6-3, those segments were excluded. A further reported finding was that TCR beta sequences accurately predicted the HLA-A and HLA-B alleles for most subjects in the first cohort. Strong co-occurrence of HLA alleles, especially DR and DQ, made assigning TCR associations to individual alleles difficult. Because HLA typing was unavailable for some donors at each locus, only the typed subset was used in association tests. Most TCR sequences were seen in very few donors, while some public TCRs were found in many individuals. Compared with the approximately 670-donor mean, donors in an Asian-associated ancestry cluster had fewer N-insertions in productive TCRs, according to a later genetic analysis. Sequencing depth was assumed to be roughly uniform across donors in the presence/absence analyses, though that assumption may not hold. According to a later analysis, parvovirus B19, influenza, CMV and Epstein-Barr virus appeared linked to several top co-occurrence clusters. V-gene and J-gene trimming of TCR beta chains was associated with a missense DCLRE1C variant in a later genetic analysis, and the association was replicated in an independent cohort. Because counts were too low, seventeen rarely observed V segments, including chromosome 9 orphons, were left out of the earlier analysis of some 640 of the donors. The classifier was reported to diagnose cytomegalovirus status with high specificity and sensitivity in both the original cohort and the validation cohort. Specific HLA alleles were associated with over 15,000 TCR beta sequences at a false discovery rate of 0.05 in a later analysis. According to a later analysis, most CMV-associated TCR beta chains appeared to be HLA-restricted, and the HLA associations seemed to be driven largely by CMV exposure. In vitro tests confirmed that three of the cytomegalovirus-associated TCR beta chains recognize cytomegalovirus antigens. According to a later analysis, TCR association rates differed among HLA loci, with DRB1 alleles showing the most associated TCRs and HLA-C alleles showing the fewest. A cluster of highly shared sequence variants was judged likely to be a technical artifact of the sequencing pipeline. It was suggested by the authors that the approach could potentially be generalized to other disease states and immunological phenotypes. A later analysis found that HLA-associated TCR beta chains were more clonally expanded and had lower generation probabilities than equally common non-associated chains. The only immune exposure information available for the cohort was CMV serostatus. In the study, about 150 TCR beta chains were listed as associated with cytomegalovirus. Broadly in line with IMGT annotations, most TCR beta V segments showed up in productive rearrangements about 87% or about 30% of the time in an earlier analysis of 450 to 750 of the donors. Linkage disequilibrium might explain the correlated functional status among segregating V segments, but an unknown experimental factor could not be ruled out. Only TCR beta chains were sequenced in this cohort, and the absence of alpha or paired-chain data limited detectable features.

The CDR3 contains 15 residues, cysteine and phenylalanine counted. Only the CDR3 DNA is retained, 45 bases long and in frame from the first base. V and J are truncated by 2 bases and 6 bases respectively, leaving an intervening sequence of 13 bases. CDR1 and CDR2, looked up from the germline V gene, are MGHRA and YSYEKL. The library was built by means of the immunoSEQ multiplex PCR assay. The multiplex PCR relied on a mix of 60 forward primers for TCR Vbeta segments and 13 reverse primers for TCR Jbeta segments. Amplification of the CDR3 region of rearranged TCR beta genes was performed with a multiplex PCR assay on genomic DNA. The amplified TCR beta libraries were sequenced on the Illumina HiSeq System as 87-base-pair reads. In the authors' own workflow: A later analysis counted some 74 million unique TCR beta chains across the 690 or so repertoires, and 10 million to 12 million of these chains were shared by at least two donors. A nearest-neighbor algorithm error-corrected the raw reads and collapsed the reads into unique sequences, merging closely related sequences to remove PCR and sequencing errors. V, D and J gene segments were assigned by aligning CDR3 sequences to IMGT reference sequences. For a sequence to be retained, a match of at least six nucleotides to both a V gene segment and a J gene segment was required. A rearrangement counted as productive if the CDR3 had no stop codons and remained in frame with V and J, and every other rearrangement counted as non-productive. Following IMGT convention, CDR3 was defined as the stretch from the second conserved V-encoded cysteine to the conserved J-encoded phenylalanine. The earlier analysis of 587 of the donors excluded sequences that lacked an unambiguous match to a single V gene segment. In an earlier analysis of several hundred of the donors, a V segment was called functional when productive rearrangements were above 56.7%, and segregating when the standard deviation between donors exceeded 5%. To diagnose cytomegalovirus status from the catalog of TCR beta chain sequences, a statistical classification framework was built. In a later analysis, V and J genes were assigned by comparing TCR nucleotide sequences against IMGT/GENE-DB human TR gene sequences. Using the TCRdist pipeline, a later analysis assigned CDR3 sequences along with most-parsimonious VDJ recombination scenarios. A later analysis defined each TCR beta chain by its CDR3 amino acid sequence plus V-gene family, and excluded reads lacking a unique V-gene family. To address suspected cross-contamination and a sequencing artifact, a later analysis removed approximately 600 highly shared, low-generation-probability nucleotide sequences. For each public chain, a later analysis derived a clonal expansion index from normalized ranks of inferred template counts within each repertoire. Generation probabilities in a later analysis came from a VDJ recombination model fitted to out-of-frame rearrangements, and those results were checked against IGoR. Hypergeometric tests were used in a later analysis to score TCR-TCR, TCR-HLA and TCR-CMV co-occurrence, with a repertoire-size bias correction applied to the TCR pairs. False discovery rates were estimated in a later analysis by permuting HLA or CMV assignments 20 times. In a later analysis, co-occurring TCRs were grouped with DBSCAN, and TCRdist sequence similarity was added when clustering was performed within HLA-allele-positive subsets. Repertoires with fewer than 30,000 or more than 120,000 public chains, plus five repertoires with anomalous nucleotide sharing, were excluded from co-occurrence clustering. Sourced from immuneACCESS, this table was stored by TCRdb with only in-frame sequences that have V and J called. A share of the clones is absent; for the studies checked, an unresolved V gene accounts for under half, and the remainder has no known explanation. Clone size and V and J calls were adopted from that table, with D and trimming inferred from the DNA. The sample table contains 100,000 or so clones; only one count was recorded for roughly three quarters of them. The top ten clones comprise roughly 1.3% of the sample.

The sample comprised PBMCs. Rearrangement joined TRBV4-1 to TRBJ1-4, with TRBD1 as a weak D call on 6 bases. The TCR originated in a man aged 35 to 55 in good health and CMV-seronegative. The CDR3 has the sequence CASSQRQVRDEKLFF. Here is the DNA: TGCGCCAGCAGCCAACGACAGGTCAGGGATGAAAAACTGTTTTTT.